The rows below give T cell receptor beta chains drawn from one sample of a study of blood T cell repertoires in COVID-19. The table came from immunoSEQ multiplex PCR; TCRdb's copy has only in-frame clones and leaves some out. The table has approximately 410,000 clones, 75% to 90% seen once; the top ten hold almost 1.5%. The sample consisted of peripheral blood. The source of these receptors is a woman in her 30s with active or convalescent COVID-19. The conserved cysteine and the conserved F or W are not part of the CDR3 here. Each record gives: J gene, V gene, CDR3 protein.

TRBJ2-7,TRBV4-2,ASSPGLAGGYEQY
TRBJ2-2,TRBV19,ASSKTSGRLNTGELF
TRBJ2-1,TRBV7-9,ASLPGLFNEQF
TRBJ1-2,TRBV5-4,ASSDGRYYGYT
TRBJ1-4,TRBV5-6,ASSIWTWGDEKLF
TRBJ1-4,TRBV19,ASSGQGSTNEKLF
TRBJ2-7,TRBV5-8,ASSPRGGGYEQY
TRBJ1-3,TRBV6-1,ASSAQGQGALSGNTIY
TRBJ2-1,TRBV6-5,ASTKTSGYNEQF
TRBJ1-1,TRBV9,ASSIGQGASYTEAF
TRBJ2-7,TRBV6-1,ASSETHKQY
TRBJ2-3,TRBV29-1,SVVLVGTDTQY
TRBJ1-2,TRBV7-9,ASSVDFYGYT
TRBJ2-7,TRBV7-8,ASSSMTGTSGHYEQY
TRBJ2-1,TRBV5-1,ASSLDASGSSAYNEQF
TRBJ2-7,TRBV7-9,ASSLASAEQY
TRBJ1-1,TRBV7-8,ASSFQDRNTEAF
TRBJ2-6,TRBV3-1/TRBV3-2,ASSQMGQGRAGANVLT
TRBJ2-1,TRBV10-1,ASSQAVGSASSLNEQF
TRBJ1-2,TRBV6-5,ASRPPGQGNYGYT
TRBJ1-2,TRBV4-1,ASSGQGRDGYT
TRBJ1-3,TRBV7-9,ASSPGQSSGNTIY
TRBJ2-2,TRBV6-5,ASALQGPGELF
TRBJ2-3,TRBV10-3,AITARGGSTDTQY
TRBJ1-6,TRBV2,ASSGGQNNSPLH
TRBJ1-1,TRBV7-9,ASSLVAGNTEAF
TRBJ1-5,TRBV6-8,ASSGQGSDQPQH
TRBJ1-4,TRBV5-1,ASSLGTGEKLF
TRBJ2-5,TRBV6-5,ASNLRQGQETQY
TRBJ2-7,TRBV11-2,ASSLNKREEYEQY
TRBJ1-6,TRBV10-1,ATYVGACSPLH
TRBJ1-6,TRBV6-1,ASSEYGGEGSPLH
TRBJ2-3,TRBV5-8,ASSFGNGGGTDTQY
TRBJ2-7,TRBV19,ASSAGGPYEQY
TRBJ1-5,TRBV19,ASSTWGEGHNQPQH
TRBJ2-5,TRBV4-1,ASSQDVSRLETQY
TRBJ1-1,TRBV11-2,ASSFPGGTEAF
TRBJ2-7,TRBV5-1,ASSLLADPSYEQY
TRBJ1-1,TRBV3-1/TRBV3-2,ASSQELPMNTEAF
TRBJ2-2,TRBV27,ASNSLAGRTGELF
TRBJ2-2,TRBV19,ASISQGSPGELF
TRBJ2-6,TRBV19,ASSISRGSGGANVLT
TRBJ1-4,TRBV27,ASSLSSGTAKFNEKLF
TRBJ2-1,TRBV3-1/TRBV3-2,ASSSRGPYNEQF
TRBJ2-5,TRBV10-1,ASSGLAGGEETQY
TRBJ1-1,TRBV18,ASSYRGQGNTEAF
TRBJ2-3,TRBV7-9,ASSTLAGDTDTQY
TRBJ1-2,TRBV11-2,ASSLGGLEDGYT
TRBJ2-5,TRBV6-5,ASTQGLETQY
TRBJ2-1,TRBV27,ASSLSSAGGPYNEQF
TRBJ2-2,TRBV5-1,ASSRRTSDTGELF
TRBJ1-1,TRBV7-9,ASSLNLGQGTEAF
TRBJ2-1,TRBV29-1,SVGDRAHNEQF
TRBJ2-7,TRBV11-2,ASSWRGGSSYEQY
TRBJ2-7,TRBV6-5,ASSSWTDYYEQY
TRBJ2-1,TRBV2,ASSRTSGVSSYNEQF